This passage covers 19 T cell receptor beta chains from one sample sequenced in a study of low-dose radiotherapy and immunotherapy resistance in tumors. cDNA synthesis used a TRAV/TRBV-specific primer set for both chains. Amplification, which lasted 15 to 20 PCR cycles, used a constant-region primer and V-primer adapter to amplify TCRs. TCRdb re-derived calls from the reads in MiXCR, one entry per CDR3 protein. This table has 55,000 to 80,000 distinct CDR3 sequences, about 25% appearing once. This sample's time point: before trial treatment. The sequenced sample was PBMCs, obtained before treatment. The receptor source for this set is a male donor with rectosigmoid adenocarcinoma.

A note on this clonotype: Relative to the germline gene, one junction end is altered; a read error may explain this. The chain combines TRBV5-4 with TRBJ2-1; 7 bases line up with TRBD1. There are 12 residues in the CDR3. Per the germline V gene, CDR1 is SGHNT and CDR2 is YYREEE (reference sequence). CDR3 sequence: CASSLDQGERFF. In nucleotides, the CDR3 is TGTGCCAGCAGCTTGGATCAGGGGGAGCGGTTCTTC. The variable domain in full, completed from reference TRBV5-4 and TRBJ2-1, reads ETGVTQSPTHLIKTRGQQVTLRCSSQSGHNTVSWYQQALGQGPQFIFQYYREEENGRGNFPPRFSGLQFPNYSSELNVNALELDDSALYLCASSLDQGERFFGPGTRLTVL.

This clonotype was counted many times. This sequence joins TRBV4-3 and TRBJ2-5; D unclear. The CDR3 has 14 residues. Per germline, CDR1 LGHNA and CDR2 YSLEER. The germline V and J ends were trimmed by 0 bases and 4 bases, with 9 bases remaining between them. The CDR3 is CASSQEYYPETQYF. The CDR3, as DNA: TGCGCCAGCAGCCAAGAGTACTACCCAGAGACCCAGTACTTC.

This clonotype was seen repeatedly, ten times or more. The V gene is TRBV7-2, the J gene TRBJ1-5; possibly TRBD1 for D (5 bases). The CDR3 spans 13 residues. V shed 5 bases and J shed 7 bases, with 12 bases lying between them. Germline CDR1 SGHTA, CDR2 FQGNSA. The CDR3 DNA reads TGTGCCAGCAGCCAACAGGAGAACCAGCCCCAGCATTTT. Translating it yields CASSQQENQPQHF.

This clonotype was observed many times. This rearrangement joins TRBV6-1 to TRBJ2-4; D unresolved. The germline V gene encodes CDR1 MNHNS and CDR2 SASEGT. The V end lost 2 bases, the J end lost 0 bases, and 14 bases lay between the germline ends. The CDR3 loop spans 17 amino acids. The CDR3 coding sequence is TGTGCCAGCAGTGAACATAGGAACAGTCTAGCCAAAAACATTCAGTACTTC. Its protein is CASSEHRNSLAKNIQYF.

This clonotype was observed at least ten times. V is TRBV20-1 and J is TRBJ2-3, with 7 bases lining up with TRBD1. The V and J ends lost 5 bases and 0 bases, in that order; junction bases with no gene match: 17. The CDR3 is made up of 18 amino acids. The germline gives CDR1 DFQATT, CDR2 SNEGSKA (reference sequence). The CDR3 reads CSAHYRGQGVSSTDTQYF. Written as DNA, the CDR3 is TGCAGTGCTCACTATAGAGGGCAGGGGGTTAGTAGCACAGATACGCAGTATTTT.

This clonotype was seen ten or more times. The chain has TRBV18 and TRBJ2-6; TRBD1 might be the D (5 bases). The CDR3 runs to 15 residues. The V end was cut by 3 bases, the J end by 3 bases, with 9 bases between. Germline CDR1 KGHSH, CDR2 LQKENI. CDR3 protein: CASSPKGIGANVLTF. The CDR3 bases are TGTGCCAGCTCACCGAAGGGGATTGGGGCCAACGTCCTGACTTTC.

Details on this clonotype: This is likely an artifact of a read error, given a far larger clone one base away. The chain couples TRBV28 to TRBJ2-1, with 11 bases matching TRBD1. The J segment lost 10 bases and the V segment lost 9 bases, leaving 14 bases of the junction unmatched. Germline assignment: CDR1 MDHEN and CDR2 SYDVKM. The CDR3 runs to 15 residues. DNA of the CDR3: TGTGCCAGTTGGCTCGGAGGGACAGGGGGGAGCGAGCAGTTCTTC. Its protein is CASWLGGTGGSEQFF.

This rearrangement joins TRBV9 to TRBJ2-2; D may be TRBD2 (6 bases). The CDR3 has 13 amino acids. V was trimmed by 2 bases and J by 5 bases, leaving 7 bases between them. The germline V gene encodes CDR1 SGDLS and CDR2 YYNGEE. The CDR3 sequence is CASSVAGTGELFF. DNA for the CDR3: TGTGCCAGCAGCGTGGCGGGGACCGGGGAGCTGTTTTTT. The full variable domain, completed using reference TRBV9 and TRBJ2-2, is DSGVTQTPKHLITATGQRVTLRCSPRSGDLSVYWYQQSLDQGLQFLIQYYNGEERAKGNILERFSAQQFPDLHSELNLSSLELGDSALYFCASSVAGTGELFFGEGSRLTVL.

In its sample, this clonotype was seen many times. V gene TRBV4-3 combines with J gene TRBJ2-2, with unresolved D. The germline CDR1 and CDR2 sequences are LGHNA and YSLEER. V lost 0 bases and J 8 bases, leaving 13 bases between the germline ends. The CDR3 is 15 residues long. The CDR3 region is CASSQEVQRRGELFF. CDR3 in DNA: TGCGCCAGCAGCCAAGAGGTCCAACGACGTGGGGAGCTGTTTTTT.

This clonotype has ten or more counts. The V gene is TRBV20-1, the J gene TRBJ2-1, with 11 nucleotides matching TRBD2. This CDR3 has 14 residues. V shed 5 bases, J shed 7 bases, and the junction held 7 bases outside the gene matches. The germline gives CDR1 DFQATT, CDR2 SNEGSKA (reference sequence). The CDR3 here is CSAQLAGVMNEQFF. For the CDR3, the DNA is TGCAGTGCTCAACTAGCGGGAGTGATGAATGAGCAGTTCTTC.

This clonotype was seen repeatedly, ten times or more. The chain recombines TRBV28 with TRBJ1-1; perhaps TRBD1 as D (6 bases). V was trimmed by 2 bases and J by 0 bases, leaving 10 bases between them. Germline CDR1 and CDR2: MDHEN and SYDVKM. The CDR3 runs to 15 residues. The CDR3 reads CASSLPGDMNTEAFF. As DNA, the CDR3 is TGTGCCAGCAGTTTACCGGGGGACATGAACACTGAAGCTTTCTTT.

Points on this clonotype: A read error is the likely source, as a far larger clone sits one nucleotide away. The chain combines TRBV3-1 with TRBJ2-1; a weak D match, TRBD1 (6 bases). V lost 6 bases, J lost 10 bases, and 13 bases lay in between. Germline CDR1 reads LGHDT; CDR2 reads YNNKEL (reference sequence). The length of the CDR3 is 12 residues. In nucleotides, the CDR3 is TGTGCCAGCAGGGGGACACTGTACGAGCAGTTCTTC. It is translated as CASRGTLYEQFF.

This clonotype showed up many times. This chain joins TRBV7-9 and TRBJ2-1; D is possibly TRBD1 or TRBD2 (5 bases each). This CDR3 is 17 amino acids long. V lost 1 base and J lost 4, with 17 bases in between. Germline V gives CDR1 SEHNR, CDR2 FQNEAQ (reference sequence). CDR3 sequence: CASSLGVSEGLYNEQFF. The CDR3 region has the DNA TGTGCCAGCAGCTTAGGCGTAAGCGAGGGGCTATACAATGAGCAGTTCTTC.

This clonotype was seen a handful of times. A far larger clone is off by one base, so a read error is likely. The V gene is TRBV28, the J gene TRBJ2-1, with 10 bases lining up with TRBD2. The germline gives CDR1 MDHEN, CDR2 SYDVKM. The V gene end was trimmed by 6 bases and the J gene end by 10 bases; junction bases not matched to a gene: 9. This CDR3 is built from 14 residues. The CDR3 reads CASRSGRGSYEQFF. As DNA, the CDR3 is TGTGCCAGCAGGAGCGGGAGGGGCTCCTACGAGCAGTTCTTC.

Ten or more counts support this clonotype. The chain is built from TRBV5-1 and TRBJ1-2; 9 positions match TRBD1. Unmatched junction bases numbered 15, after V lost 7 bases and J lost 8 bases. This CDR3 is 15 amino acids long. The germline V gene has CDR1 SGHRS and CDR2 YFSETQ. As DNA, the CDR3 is TGCGCCAGCTCGAACTTACTACAGGGGGCGGGCGGCTACACCTTC. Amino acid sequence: CASSNLLQGAGGYTF.

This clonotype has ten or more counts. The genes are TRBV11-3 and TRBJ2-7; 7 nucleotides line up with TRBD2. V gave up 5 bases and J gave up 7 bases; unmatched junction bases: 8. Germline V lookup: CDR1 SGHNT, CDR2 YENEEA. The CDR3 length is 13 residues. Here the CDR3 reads CASSPPAGGEQYF. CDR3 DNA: TGTGCCAGCAGCCCACCCGCCGGGGGGGAGCAGTACTTC.

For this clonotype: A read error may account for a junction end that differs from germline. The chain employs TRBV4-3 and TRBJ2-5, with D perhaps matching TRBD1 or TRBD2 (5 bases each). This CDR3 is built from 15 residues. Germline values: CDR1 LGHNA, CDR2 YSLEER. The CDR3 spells CASSPSLGTIESQYF. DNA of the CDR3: TGCGCCAGCAGCCCCAGCCTAGGGACGATAGAGTCCCAGTACTTC.

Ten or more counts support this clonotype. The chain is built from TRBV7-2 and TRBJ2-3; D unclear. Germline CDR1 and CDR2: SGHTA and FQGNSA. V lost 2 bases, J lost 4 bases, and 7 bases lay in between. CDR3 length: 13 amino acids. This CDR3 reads CASSLKGPDTQYF. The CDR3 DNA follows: TGTGCCAGCAGCTTAAAGGGTCCAGATACGCAGTATTTT.

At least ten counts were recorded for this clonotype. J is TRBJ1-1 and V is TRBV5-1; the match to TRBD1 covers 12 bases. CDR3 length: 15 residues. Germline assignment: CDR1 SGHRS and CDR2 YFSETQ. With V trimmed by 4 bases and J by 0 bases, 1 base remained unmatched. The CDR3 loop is CASSGTGGMNTEAFF. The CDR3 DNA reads TGCGCCAGCAGCGGGACAGGGGGCATGAACACTGAAGCTTTCTTT.